This T cell receptor (beta chain) comes out of a study of T cell responses to AZD1222 COVID-19 vaccine (dated by TCRdb to the early 2020s). Context from the whole study: TCR sequencing covered more than 230 trial participants: 200 to 210 given two doses of AZD1222 and 26 given two doses of MenACWY control vaccine. Trial participants were enrolled by age into 18-55, 56-69 and 70-plus year subgroups, with about 150, 27 and 61 TCR-sequenced participants respectively.

The CDR3 regions of human TCRbeta chains were analyzed by immunosequencing. The authors' analysis ran thus. TCRs in the repertoires were compared against a reference library of SARS-CoV-2-specific TCRs that had been generated with the MIRA antigen-specificity platform. Breadth was defined as the fraction of unique TCRs that were SARS-CoV-2-associated. Depth was defined as the fraction of total T cells that were SARS-CoV-2-associated. Each spike-specific TCR was assigned to its reactive spike region and to a CD4 or CD8 class using the MIRA data. Log10-transformed breadth and depth values were compared by one-way ANOVA with Sidak's multiple comparisons tests. TCRdb obtained this table from immuneACCESS and retained in-frame rearrangements with V and J assigned. These tables miss some clones; where compared with another copy, unresolved V genes account for less than half of the shortfall, and the remainder is unexplained. D and trimming come from the DNA, and the V and J calls and clone size come from that table. In this sample the table shows about 110,000 clones, approximately 94% of which occur a single time. 2.5% to 3.5% of the sample lies in the top ten.

The sample's time point label is to be understood as: about 28 days (+/-7) after the second vaccine dose. AZD1222 recipients with second doses at about 4 weeks or about 12 weeks were pooled, because spike-specific TCR depth and breadth did not differ between schedules. The vaccinee samples were drawn from two UK trials, COV001 and COV002, one of which was a single-blind randomized controlled phase 2/3 trial testing AZD1222 (ChAdOx1 nCoV-19) in healthy adults. For TCRbeta chain sequencing, PBMC samples were collected from trial participants at day 0 and at day 28 after the second dose. Beyond this particular receptor, the publication reports: Epitopes outside the regions mutated in the B.1.351 and B.1.1.7 variants were reportedly recognized by nearly half of the unique spike-specific TCRs. Conclusions about previously exposed vaccinees are limited, since just a handful of AZD1222 recipients were seropositive for SARS-CoV-2 at baseline. A significant rise in spike-specific TCR breadth and depth was observed after two AZD1222 doses relative to day 0 and relative to MenACWY recipients. The vaccine-associated CD4 TCRs covered the entire spike protein, and the dominant responses fell in regions 160-218 and 743-854. Participants were mostly white British and included more females than males, and it was suggested by the authors that clonal diversity may have been underestimated. In the small 56-69-year group, the increase in depth fell short of significance, most likely because of low power. Because no samples from the day 14 peak response were available, repertoires could be characterized only after the peak T cell response.

Per the germline V gene, SGHTS is the CDR1 and YDEGEE is the CDR2. V is reduced by 2 bases and J by 4 bases, leaving a spacing of 16 bases between them. The CDR3 goes from the cysteine to the phenylalanine over 16 residues. The entry retains the CDR3 DNA only, 48 bases that are in frame from base 1. About this clone itself: Its antigen remains undetermined. No clone much larger than this one lies a single base away; base qualities are absent.

This clonotype originated in an adult who received the AZD1222 COVID-19 vaccine. The chain is assembled from TRBV5-8 and TRBJ1-5, with TRBD1 as a weak D call on 6 bases. The specimen was peripheral blood, collected 28 days after the second AZD1222 dose. The nucleotide sequence reads as follows: TGTGCCAGCAGCTTTTCTTGGGGGCCTAAAAATCAGCCCCAGCATTTT. This sequence encodes CASSFSWGPKNQPQHF.